This TCR beta chain originates from a study of T cells in Graves' hyperthyroidism and ophthalmopathy. The V gene lost 1 base and the J gene lost 6 bases, with 7 bases spanning the gap. The length of the CDR3 is 12 residues. Germline values: CDR1 SEHNR, CDR2 FQNEAQ (reference sequence). Exclusion criteria comprised uncontrolled infection, other autoimmune disease, pregnancy or lactation. Clinical symptoms, serum thyroxine and TRAb, thyroid ultrasound and orbital computed tomography together formed the diagnostic basis. TCR beta CDR3 regions were amplified from RNA transcripts. First-round RT-PCR targeting the TCR CDR3 was performed with the HTBI primer set. TCRdb passed the multiplex PCR reads through MiXCR, listing each CDR3 protein once. Found here are roughly 400,000 distinct CDR3 sequences, roughly 25% of them singletons; the top ten hold 70% to 75%. This clonotype showed up many times.

This clonotype was sampled from a man in his fifties or sixties with Graves' hyperthyroidism. Sequenced sample: blood. The chain recombines TRBV7-9 with TRBJ2-7; D not certain. CDR3 nucleotides: TGTGCCAGCAGCTTAGATTGGGGCGAGCAGTACTTC. It encodes CASSLDWGEQYF. Full variable domain (outside the CDR3, taken from reference TRBV7-9 and TRBJ2-7): DTGVSQNPRHKITKRGQNVTFRCDPISEHNRLYWYRQTLGQGPEFLTYFQNEAQLEKSRLLSDRFSAERPKGSFSTLEIQRTEQGDSAMYLCASSLDWGEQYFGPGTRLTVT.